Reported below is one T cell receptor (beta chain). These data belong to a study of T cells after yellow fever vaccination. For TCR, cDNA came from 5'RACE template switching, which added a universal primer site and UMIs. TCRdb ran MiXCR on the 5' RACE reads and lists one entry per CDR3 protein. The repertoire holds around 590,000 distinct CDR3 sequences, with 9% to 15% as singletons. The V end lost 5 bases, the J end lost 4 bases, and 9 bases lay between the germline ends. The CDR3 is 12 residues long. Germline CDR1 reads MNHEY; CDR2 reads SMNVEV (reference sequence). Sequenced here: PBMCs, sampled on the day of the yellow fever booster vaccination. The receptor comes from a man aged 25-45 years who received the YFV17D yellow fever vaccine. This sequence joins TRBV27 and TRBJ2-7; D remains unclear. In nucleotides, the CDR3 is TGTGCCAGCAGTGTGGAAGGTTACGAGCAGTACTTC. Protein product: CASSVEGYEQYF.